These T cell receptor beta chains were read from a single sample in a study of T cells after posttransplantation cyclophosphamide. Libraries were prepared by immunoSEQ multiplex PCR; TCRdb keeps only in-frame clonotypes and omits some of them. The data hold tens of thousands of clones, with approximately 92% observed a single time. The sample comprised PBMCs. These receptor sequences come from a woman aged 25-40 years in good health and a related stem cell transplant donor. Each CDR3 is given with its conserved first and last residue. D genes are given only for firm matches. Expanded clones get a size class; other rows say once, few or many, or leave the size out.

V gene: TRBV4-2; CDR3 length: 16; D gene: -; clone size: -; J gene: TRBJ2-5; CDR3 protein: CASSQGGGQRDETQYF; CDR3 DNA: TGTGCCAGCAGCCAAGGGGGGGGACAGAGAGACGAGACCCAGTACTTC
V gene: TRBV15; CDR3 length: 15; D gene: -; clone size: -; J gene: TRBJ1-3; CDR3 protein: CATSSPAVSGNTIYF; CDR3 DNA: TGTGCCACCAGCAGTCCTGCCGTCTCTGGAAACACCATATATTTT
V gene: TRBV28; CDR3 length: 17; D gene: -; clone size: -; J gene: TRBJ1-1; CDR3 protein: CASSLQSGRDGGGEAFF; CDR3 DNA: TGTGCCAGCAGTTTACAGTCGGGGAGGGACGGCGGTGGTGAAGCTTTCTTT
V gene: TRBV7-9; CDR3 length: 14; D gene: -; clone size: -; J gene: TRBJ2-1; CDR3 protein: CASSFGQDNNEQFF; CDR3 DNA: TGTGCCAGCAGCTTCGGGCAGGATAACAATGAGCAGTTCTTC
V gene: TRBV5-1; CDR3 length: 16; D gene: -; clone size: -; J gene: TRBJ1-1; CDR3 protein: CASSLDGGNLIAEAFF; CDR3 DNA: TGCGCCAGCAGCTTGGACGGGGGGAACTTGATCGCTGAAGCTTTCTTT
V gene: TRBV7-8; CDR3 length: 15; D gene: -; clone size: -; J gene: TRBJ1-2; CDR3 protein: CASSYHRSSHYGYTF; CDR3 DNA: TGTGCCAGCAGCTACCACAGGTCCTCCCACTATGGCTACACCTTC
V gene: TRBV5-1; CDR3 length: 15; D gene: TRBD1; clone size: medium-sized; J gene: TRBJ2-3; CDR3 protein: CASSLEGQDTDTQYF; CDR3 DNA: TGCGCCAGCAGCTTGGAGGGACAGGACACAGATACGCAGTATTTT
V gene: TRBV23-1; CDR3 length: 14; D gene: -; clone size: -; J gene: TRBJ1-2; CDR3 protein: CASSHRPAFYGYTF; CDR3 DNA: TGCGCCAGCAGCCACCGGCCGGCGTTCTATGGCTACACCTTC
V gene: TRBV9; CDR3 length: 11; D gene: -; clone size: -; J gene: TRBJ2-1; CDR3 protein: CASSAGGGQFF; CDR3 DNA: TGTGCCAGCAGTGCTGGTGGAGGGCAGTTCTTC
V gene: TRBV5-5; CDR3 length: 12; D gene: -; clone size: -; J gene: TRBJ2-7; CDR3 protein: CASSHLHYEQYF; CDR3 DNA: TGTGCCAGCAGCCATCTCCACTACGAGCAGTACTTC
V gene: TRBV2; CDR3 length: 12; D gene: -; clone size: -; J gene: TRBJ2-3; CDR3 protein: CASRILADTQYF; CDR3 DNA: TGTGCCAGCAGAATCCTGGCAGATACGCAGTATTTT
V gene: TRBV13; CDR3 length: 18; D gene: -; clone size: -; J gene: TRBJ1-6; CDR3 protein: CASSVGRTGSSYNSPLHF; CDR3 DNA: TGTGCCAGCAGCGTAGGCCGTACAGGGAGCTCCTATAATTCACCCCTCCACTTT
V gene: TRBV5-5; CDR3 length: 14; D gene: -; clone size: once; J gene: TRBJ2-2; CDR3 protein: CASSLVQDYGELFF; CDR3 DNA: TGTGCCAGCAGCTTGGTTCAGGACTACGGGGAGCTGTTTTTT
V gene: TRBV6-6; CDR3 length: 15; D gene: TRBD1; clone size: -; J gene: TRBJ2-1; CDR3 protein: CASSPGQGRYNEQFF; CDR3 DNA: TGTGCCAGCAGCCCCGGACAGGGGCGCTACAATGAGCAGTTCTTC
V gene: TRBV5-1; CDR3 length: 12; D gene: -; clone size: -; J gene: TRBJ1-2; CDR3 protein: CASSEGNRGYTF; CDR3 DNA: TGCGCCAGCAGCGAAGGTAATCGAGGCTACACCTTC
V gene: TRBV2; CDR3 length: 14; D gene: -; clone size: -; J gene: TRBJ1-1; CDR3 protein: CASSVLPEGTEAFF; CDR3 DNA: TGTGCCAGCAGTGTTCTCCCGGAGGGCACTGAAGCTTTCTTT
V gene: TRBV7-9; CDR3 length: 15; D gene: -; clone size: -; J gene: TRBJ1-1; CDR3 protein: CASSLEGHQNTEAFF; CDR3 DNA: TGTGCCAGTAGCTTAGAGGGACACCAGAACACTGAAGCTTTCTTT
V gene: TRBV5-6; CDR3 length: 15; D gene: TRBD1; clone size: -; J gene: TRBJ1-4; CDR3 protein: CASSLATGGGEKLFF; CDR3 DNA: TGTGCCAGCAGCTTGGCCACAGGGGGCGGCGAAAAACTGTTTTTT
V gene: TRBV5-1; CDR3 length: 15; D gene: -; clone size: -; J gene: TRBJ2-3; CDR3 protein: CASSLGRGGTDTQYF; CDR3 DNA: TGCGCCAGCAGCCTGGGGCGGGGTGGAACAGATACGCAGTATTTT
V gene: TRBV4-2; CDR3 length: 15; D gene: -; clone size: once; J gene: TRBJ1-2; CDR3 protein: CASSQGWSSESGYTF; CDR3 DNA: TGTGCCAGCAGCCAAGGATGGAGTTCGGAGTCTGGCTACACCTTC
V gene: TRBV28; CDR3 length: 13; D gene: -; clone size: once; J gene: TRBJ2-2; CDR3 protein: CASWAVNTGELFF; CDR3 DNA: TGTGCCAGCTGGGCAGTGAACACCGGGGAGCTGTTTTTT
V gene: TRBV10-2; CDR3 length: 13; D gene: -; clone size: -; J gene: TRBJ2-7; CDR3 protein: CASLGWGAYEQYF; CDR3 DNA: TGCGCCAGCCTGGGCTGGGGGGCTTACGAGCAGTACTTC
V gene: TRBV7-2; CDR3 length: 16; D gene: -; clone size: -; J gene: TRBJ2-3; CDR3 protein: CASSLDGGGYTDTQYF; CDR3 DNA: TGTGCCAGCAGCTTAGATGGAGGGGGATATACAGATACGCAGTATTTT
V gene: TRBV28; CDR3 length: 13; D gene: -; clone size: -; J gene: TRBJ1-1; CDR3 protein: CASSFMRNTEAFF; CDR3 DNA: TGTGCCAGCAGTTTTATGAGGAACACTGAAGCTTTCTTT
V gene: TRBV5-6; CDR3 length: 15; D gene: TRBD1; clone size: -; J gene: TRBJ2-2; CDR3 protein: CASTKTGLNTGELFF; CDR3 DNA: TGTGCCAGCACCAAGACAGGGCTGAACACCGGGGAGCTGTTTTTT
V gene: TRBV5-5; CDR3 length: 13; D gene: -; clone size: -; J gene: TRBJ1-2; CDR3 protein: CASSVGRGYGYTF; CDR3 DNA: TGTGCCAGCAGCGTAGGGCGGGGGTATGGCTACACCTTC
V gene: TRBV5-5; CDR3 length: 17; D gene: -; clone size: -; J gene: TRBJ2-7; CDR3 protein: CASSRRERRSSYDEQYF; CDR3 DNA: TGTGCCAGCAGCCGTCGGGAGAGGCGAAGCTCATACGACGAGCAGTACTTC
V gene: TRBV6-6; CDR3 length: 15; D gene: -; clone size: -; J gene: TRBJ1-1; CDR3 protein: CASSYGPGSGTEAFF; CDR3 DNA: TGTGCCAGCAGTTATGGTCCGGGGTCGGGCACTGAAGCTTTCTTT
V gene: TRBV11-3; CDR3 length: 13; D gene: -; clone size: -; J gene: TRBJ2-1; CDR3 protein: CASSLESDNEQFF; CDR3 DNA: TGTGCCAGCAGCTTAGAATCCGACAATGAGCAGTTCTTC
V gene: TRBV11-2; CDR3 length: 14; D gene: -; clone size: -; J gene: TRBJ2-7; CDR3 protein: CASSRNRQTYEQYF; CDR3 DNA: TGTGCCAGCAGCCGTAACAGACAGACCTACGAGCAGTACTTC
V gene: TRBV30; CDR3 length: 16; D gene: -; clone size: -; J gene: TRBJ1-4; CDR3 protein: CAWSSGGGMANEKLFF; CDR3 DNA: TGTGCCTGGAGCTCCGGGGGAGGGATGGCTAATGAAAAACTGTTTTTT
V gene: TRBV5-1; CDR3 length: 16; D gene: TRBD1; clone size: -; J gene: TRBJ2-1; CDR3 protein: CASSPTGTGGFNEQFF; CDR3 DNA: TGCGCCAGCAGCCCAACCGGGACAGGGGGCTTTAATGAGCAGTTCTTC
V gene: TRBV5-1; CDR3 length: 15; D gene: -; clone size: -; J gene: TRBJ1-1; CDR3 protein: CASSGPDATNTEAFF; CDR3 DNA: TGCGCCAGCAGCGGCCCGGACGCCACGAACACTGAAGCTTTCTTT
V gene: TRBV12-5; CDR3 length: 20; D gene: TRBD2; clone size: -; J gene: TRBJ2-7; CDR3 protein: CASGSASGTSGGDGTYEQYF; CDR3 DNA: TGTGCTAGTGGTTCGGCATCCGGGACTAGCGGGGGGGACGGCACCTACGAGCAGTACTTC
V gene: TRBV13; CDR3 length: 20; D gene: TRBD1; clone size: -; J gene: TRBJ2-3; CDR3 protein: CASSPPSGDRWFYSTDTQYF; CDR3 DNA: TGTGCCAGCAGCCCCCCGTCGGGGGACAGGTGGTTTTACAGCACAGATACGCAGTATTTT
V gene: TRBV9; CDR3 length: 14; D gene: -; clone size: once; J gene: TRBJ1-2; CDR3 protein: CASEPAGGFQGYTF; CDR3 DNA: TGTGCCAGCGAGCCGGCCGGGGGCTTTCAAGGCTACACCTTC
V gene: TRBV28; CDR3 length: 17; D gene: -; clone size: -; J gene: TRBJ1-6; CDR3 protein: CASSFLLTDRYNSPLHF; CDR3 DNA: TGTGCCAGCAGTTTCCTTCTTACCGATAGGTATAATTCACCCCTCCACTTT
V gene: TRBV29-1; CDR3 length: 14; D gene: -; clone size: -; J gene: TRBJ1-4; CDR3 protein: CSVVDGTFNEKLFF; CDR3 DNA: TGCAGCGTTGTGGACGGAACCTTTAATGAAAAACTGTTTTTT
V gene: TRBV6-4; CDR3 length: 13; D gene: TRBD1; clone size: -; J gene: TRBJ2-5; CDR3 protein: CASWGQGQETQYF; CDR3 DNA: TGTGCCAGCTGGGGACAGGGCCAAGAGACCCAGTACTTC
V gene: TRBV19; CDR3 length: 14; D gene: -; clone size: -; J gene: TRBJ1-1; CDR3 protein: CASKRSGGRTEAFF; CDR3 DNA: TGTGCCAGTAAACGGTCGGGGGGCCGTACTGAAGCTTTCTTT
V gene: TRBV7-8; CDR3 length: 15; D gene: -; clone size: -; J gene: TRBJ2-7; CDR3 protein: CASSLGYGSSYEQYF; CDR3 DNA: TGTGCCAGCAGCTTAGGCTATGGGTCCTCCTACGAGCAGTACTTC